This TCR beta chain comes out of a study of cytomegalovirus exposure and HLA in healthy donors. Study background: The approximately 130 validation repertoires matched the 666 first-cohort repertoires in platform, a later analysis reported. The study, taken as a whole, reports: As was reported, the classifier diagnosed cytomegalovirus status with high specificity and sensitivity.

Assay used: immunoSEQ multiplex PCR; TCRdb lists only in-frame clones, some missing. The sample lists tens of thousands of clones; approximately 96% were seen once. With regard to this clone: Antigen: not known.

The origin of this receptor is a woman aged 18-29 years in good health and CMV-seropositive. Specimen: PBMCs.

The CDR3 nucleotides read TGCGCCAGCAGCCTCCCGAGCGGGAGGGTGCATGAGCAGTTCTTC. Amino acid sequence: CASSLPSGRVHEQFF. The gene calls are TRBV5-1 and TRBJ2-1; 10 bases are shared with TRBD2. The CDR3 spans 15 residues. Germline CDR1 and CDR2: SGHRS and YFSETQ. J lost 8 bases, V lost 4 bases, and 9 bases had no gene match.